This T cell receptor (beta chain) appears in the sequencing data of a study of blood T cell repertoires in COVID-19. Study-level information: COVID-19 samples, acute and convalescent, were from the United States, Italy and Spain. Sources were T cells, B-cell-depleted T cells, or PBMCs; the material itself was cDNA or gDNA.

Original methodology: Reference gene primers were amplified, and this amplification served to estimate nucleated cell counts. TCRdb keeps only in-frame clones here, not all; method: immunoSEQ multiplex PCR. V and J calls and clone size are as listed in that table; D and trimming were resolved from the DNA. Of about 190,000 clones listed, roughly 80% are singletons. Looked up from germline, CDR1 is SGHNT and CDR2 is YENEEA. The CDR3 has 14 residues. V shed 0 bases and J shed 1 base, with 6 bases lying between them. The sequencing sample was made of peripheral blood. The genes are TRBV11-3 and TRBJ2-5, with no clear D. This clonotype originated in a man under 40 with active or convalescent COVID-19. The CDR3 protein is CASSLDSIQETQYF. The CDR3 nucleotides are TGTGCCAGCAGCTTAGATTCCATCCAAGAGACCCAGTACTTC.